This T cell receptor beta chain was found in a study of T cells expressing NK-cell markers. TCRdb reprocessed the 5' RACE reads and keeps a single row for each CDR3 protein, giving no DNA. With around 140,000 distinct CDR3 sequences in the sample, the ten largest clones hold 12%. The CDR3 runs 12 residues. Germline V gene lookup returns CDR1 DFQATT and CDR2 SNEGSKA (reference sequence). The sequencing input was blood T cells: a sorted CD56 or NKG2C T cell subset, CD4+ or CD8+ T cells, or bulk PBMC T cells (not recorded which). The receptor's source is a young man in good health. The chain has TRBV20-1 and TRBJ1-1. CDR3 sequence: CSAGFRNTEAFF.